This T cell receptor (beta chain) was captured in a study of cytomegalovirus exposure and HLA in healthy donors (dated by TCRdb to the late 2010s). About the study as a whole: In an earlier analysis of approximately 640 of the donors, roughly 300 Gb of sequence data and 117 million unique TCR beta sequences from roughly 200 million T cells were reported. An early release covering roughly 640 HLA-typed donors comprised about 310 gigabases of sequencing data and tens of millions of unique TCR sequences. Among the approximately 400 genotyped donors, 81% belonged to the genetic ancestry cluster associated with self-reported Caucasian donors. The study aimed to test whether signatures of past pathogen exposure could be identified by cataloging public T cell receptors. The study used immunosequencing to profile the T cell repertoires of more than 650 subjects and linked those repertoires to cytomegalovirus serostatus. Besides the first cohort of approximately 670 subjects, a separate validation cohort made up of some 110 different subjects was used. High-throughput TCR immunosequencing, statistical association of individual TCRs with disease status, and machine learning were combined to predict cytomegalovirus infection status. A later analysis re-examined previously published TCR beta repertoires from more than 600 donors and added high-resolution HLA genotyping to investigate patterns of TCR occurrence. In the later analysis, no new phenotypic data were used to find candidate immune exposures; instead, reliance was placed on TCR beta sequences and their occurrence across donors. In an earlier analysis of a few hundred of the donors, high-throughput TCR beta sequencing was used to judge whether each TCR beta V gene segment behaved as functional or pseudogenic. Donor age, sex, ethnicity and CMV serostatus were compiled alongside the repertoire data. In a later genetic analysis, genome-wide SNP genotypes for about three fifths of the roughly 670 donors were used, and that subset was treated as a discovery cohort. All discovery cohort repertoires had been generated using a single sequencing platform. Both class I and class II loci were covered by HLA typing, at four-digit resolution. The number of donors typed differed by locus, with 629-630 for A, B, C, DRB1 and DQB1, 522 for DQA1, some 570 for DPA1, and approximately 470 for DPB1. Four to six DR-DQ haplotypes were handled as single units for association and clustering, since linkage in the cohort was strong. Among approximately 370 genotyped donors of the cohort, an average of approximately 240,000 unique TCR beta nucleotide sequences was sequenced per donor, of which approximately 18% were non-productive.

Library method: the immunoSEQ multiplex PCR assay. The multiplex PCR relied on a mix of 60 forward primers for TCR Vbeta segments and 13 reverse primers for TCR Jbeta segments. The CDR3 region of rearranged TCR beta genes was amplified from genomic DNA with a multiplex PCR assay. Amplified TCR beta libraries were sequenced as 87-base-pair reads on the Illumina HiSeq System. In the source study's methods: A later analysis tallied tens of millions of unique TCR beta chains across the 600 to 700 repertoires, and some 10 million of those chains were shared by two or more donors. Raw reads were error-corrected and collapsed into unique sequences with a nearest-neighbor algorithm that merged closely related sequences to remove PCR and sequencing errors. Alignment of CDR3 sequences to IMGT reference sequences was used to assign V, D and J gene segments. Each retained sequence needed at least a six-nucleotide match to both a V gene segment and a J gene segment. Rearrangements were classified as productive when the CDR3 lacked stop codons and remained in frame with V and J, and all other rearrangements were classified as non-productive. Following IMGT convention, CDR3 was defined as the stretch from the second conserved V-encoded cysteine up to the conserved J-encoded phenylalanine. In an earlier analysis of just under 600 of the donors, sequences lacking an unambiguous match to a single V gene segment were excluded. In an earlier analysis of more than 500 of the donors, a V segment was called functional when productive rearrangements were above 56.7%, and segregating when the standard deviation between donors exceeded 5%. To diagnose cytomegalovirus status from the catalog of TCR beta chain sequences, a statistical classification framework was built. V and J gene assignment, in a later analysis, came from comparing TCR nucleotide sequences with IMGT/GENE-DB human TR gene sequences. Using the TCRdist pipeline, a later analysis assigned CDR3 sequences along with most-parsimonious VDJ recombination scenarios. A later analysis defined each TCR beta chain by its CDR3 amino acid sequence plus V-gene family, and excluded reads lacking a unique V-gene family. To address suspected cross-contamination and a sequencing artifact, a later analysis removed over 500 highly shared, low-generation-probability nucleotide sequences. In a later analysis, a clonal expansion index was calculated for each public chain from normalized within-repertoire ranks of inferred template counts. Generation probabilities in a later analysis came from a VDJ recombination model fitted to out-of-frame rearrangements, and those results were checked against IGoR. Hypergeometric tests were used in a later analysis to score TCR-TCR, TCR-HLA and TCR-CMV co-occurrence, with a repertoire-size bias correction applied to the TCR pairs. False discovery rates were estimated in a later analysis by permuting HLA or CMV assignments 20 times. In a later analysis, co-occurring TCRs were grouped using DBSCAN, with TCRdist sequence similarity added in when clustering inside HLA-allele-positive subsets. For co-occurrence clustering, repertoires with fewer than 30,000 or more than 120,000 public chains were excluded, along with five or six repertoires with anomalous nucleotide sharing. The table comes from immuneACCESS by way of TCRdb, which keeps in-frame sequences with V and J called. Part of the clones is missing from these tables; in studies checked, under half for an unresolved V gene and the rest for unknown reasons. The V and J calls and the clone size are those of that table, but D and trimming were determined from the DNA. The sample has 300,000 or so clones on record, just under 85% of them singletons. The ten largest clones represent roughly 2% of the sample.

The cohort was made up of approximately 670 healthy bone marrow donors. At the time of sampling, all cohort members were nominally healthy, though unrecorded immune exposures were likely present. The donor was CMV seropositive and was included in the group of 250 to 350 seropositive cohort members. Every donor gave a peripheral blood sample, and the peripheral blood mononuclear cells from that sample were used for TCR beta sequencing. Genomic DNA was extracted from the blood cell samples with the Qiagen DNeasy Blood Extraction Kit. Results the study describes overall, beyond this receptor: When HLA alleles, especially DR and DQ, strongly co-occurred, TCR associations were difficult to assign to individual alleles. The only immune exposure information available for the cohort was CMV serostatus. Cytomegalovirus status was reported to be diagnosed by the classifier with high specificity and sensitivity in both the original and validation cohorts. Linkage disequilibrium might explain the correlated functional status among segregating V segments, but an unknown experimental factor could not be ruled out. A few of the identified cytomegalovirus-associated TCR beta chains were confirmed in vitro to be specific for cytomegalovirus antigens. In a later analysis, the rate of TCR association differed among HLA loci, with DRB1 alleles having the most associated TCRs and HLA-C alleles having the fewest. V-gene and J-gene trimming of TCR beta chains was associated with a missense DCLRE1C variant in a later genetic analysis, and the association was replicated in an independent cohort. The earlier analysis of approximately 590 of the donors excluded approximately 15 rarely observed V segments, including chromosome 9 orphons, because counts were too low. An earlier analysis of approximately 500 of the donors showed that most TCR beta V segments appeared in productive rearrangements either about 87% or about 30% of the time, which broadly matched IMGT annotations. According to the authors, the approach could potentially be generalized to other disease states and immunological phenotypes. Because HLA typing was missing for some donors at each locus, association tests included only the typed subset. A further reported finding was that TCR beta sequences accurately predicted the HLA-A and HLA-B alleles for most subjects in the first cohort. Sequencing depth was assumed to be roughly uniform across donors in the presence/absence analyses, though that assumption may not hold. A group of highly shared sequence variants was considered likely to be a technical artifact of the sequencing pipeline. Compared with the approximately 710-donor mean, donors in an Asian-associated ancestry cluster had fewer N-insertions in productive TCRs, according to a later genetic analysis. In the study, some 160 TCR beta chains were listed as associated with cytomegalovirus. Several of the top co-occurrence clusters appeared to be linked to parvovirus B19, influenza, CMV and Epstein-Barr virus, according to a later analysis. In a later analysis, HLA-associated TCR beta chains showed more clonal expansion and lower generation probabilities than non-associated chains that were equally common. At a false discovery rate of 0.05, a later analysis linked some 17,000 TCR beta sequences to specific HLA alleles. This cohort had only TCR beta chains sequenced, and the lack of alpha or paired-chain data limited which features could be detected. Some IMGT-functional V segments, including TRBV6-2 and TRBV6-3, could not be distinguished by the 87-base-pair reads and were therefore excluded. Across donors, most TCR sequences were observed very rarely, whereas some public TCRs were present in many individuals. A later analysis found that most CMV-associated TCR beta chains appeared HLA-restricted, with HLA associations seemingly driven largely by CMV exposure.

CDR1 and CDR2 are read off the germline V gene as SNHLY and FYNNEI. The CDR3 runs 14 amino acids, cysteine and phenylalanine included. The sequence is cut down to CDR3 DNA, 42 bases in frame from base 1. The V and J ends are trimmed by 6 bases and 2 bases, leaving 14 bases between them. This clone was seen once. Its specific antigen is unknown. The record has no base qualities; no much larger clone is one base away. The chain is made from TRBV2 and TRBJ2-7; TRBD2 could be the D gene, as 6 bases match. The specimen sequenced was PBMCs. The clonotype originates from a middle-aged woman in good health and CMV-seropositive. Read as DNA, the sequence is TGTGCCAGCAGCCACCGGGACTTAACCTACGAGCAGTACTTC. The translation is CASSHRDLTYEQYF.